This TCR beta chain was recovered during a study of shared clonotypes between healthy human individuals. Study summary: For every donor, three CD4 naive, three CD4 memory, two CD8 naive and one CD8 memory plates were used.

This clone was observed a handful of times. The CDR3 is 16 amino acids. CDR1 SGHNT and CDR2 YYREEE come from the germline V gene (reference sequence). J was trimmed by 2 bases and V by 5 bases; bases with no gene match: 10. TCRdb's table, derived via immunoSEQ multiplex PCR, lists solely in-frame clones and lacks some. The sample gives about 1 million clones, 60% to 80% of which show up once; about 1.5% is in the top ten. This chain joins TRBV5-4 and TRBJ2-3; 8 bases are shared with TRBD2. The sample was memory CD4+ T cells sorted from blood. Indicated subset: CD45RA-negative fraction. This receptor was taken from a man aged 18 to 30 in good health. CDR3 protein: CASSWGTGGLTDTQYF. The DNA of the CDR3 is TGTGCCAGCAGTTGGGGCACGGGAGGGCTCACAGATACGCAGTATTTT. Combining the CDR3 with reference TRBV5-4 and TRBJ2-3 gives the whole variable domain ETGVTQSPTHLIKTRGQQVTLRCSSQSGHNTVSWYQQALGQGPQFIFQYYREEENGRGNFPPRFSGLQFPNYSSELNVNALELDDSALYLCASSWGTGGLTDTQYFGPGTRLTVL.